The 32 T cell receptor beta chains given below trace back to one sample, sequenced in a study of blood T cells in healthy people across ages. A second 7 to 11 cycle PCR used barcoded and J-beta primers. Each CDR3 protein gets one entry after TCRdb re-called the 5' RACE reads with MiXCR. The sample includes 1.5 million to 1.9 million distinct CDR3 sequences, about 42% of them seen just once. Input material: blood. These receptors all stem from a woman between 18 and 30 years old in good health.

V is TRBV29-1 and J is TRBJ1-2; TRBD1 matches 8 bases. The ends lost 2 bases at V and 4 bases at J; junction bases unmatched: 9. Germline loops: CDR1 SQVTM, CDR2 ANQGSEA. This CDR3 comprises 15 residues. The CDR3 bases are TGCAGCGTTGAATTGGGCCCAGGGGGCGGCTATGGCTACACCTTC. Its protein is CSVELGPGGGYGYTF. Based on the CDR3 plus reference TRBV29-1 and TRBJ1-2, the full variable domain is SAVISQKPSRDICQRGTSLTIQCQVDSQVTMMFWYRQQPGQSLTLIATANQGSEATYESGFVIDKFPISRPNLTFSTLTVSNMSPEDSSIYLCSVELGPGGGYGYTFGSGTRLTVV.

This chain links TRBV29-1 with TRBJ1-2; 7 positions agree with TRBD1. The CDR3 is 13 residues long. V lost 2 bases to trimming and J lost 8 bases; unmatched junction nucleotides: 8. The V gene's germline CDR1 is SQVTM and CDR2 ANQGSEA. The CDR3 bases are TGCAGCGTTGAAAGATCCAGGGGGTCGGGCTACACCTTC. Protein: CSVERSRGSGYTF.

In this sample, this clonotype turned up a few times. The V gene is TRBV6-5, the J gene TRBJ2-7; the match to TRBD1 covers 10 bases. Germline V gene sequence: CDR1 MNHEY, CDR2 SVGAGI. The CDR3 is 15 amino acids. Trimming took 6 bases from V and 1 from J; bases not matched to a gene: 6. This chain's CDR3 is CASRRPGQGSYEQYF. In DNA, the CDR3 is TGTGCCAGCAGACGACCGGGACAGGGGTCCTACGAGCAGTACTTC.

This clonotype was detected a few times. CDR3 loop: CASSLDRYGGYTF. CDR3 DNA sequence: TGTGCCAGCAGTCTTGACAGATATGGTGGCTACACCTTC. The chain employs TRBV12-3 or TRBV12-4 and TRBJ1-2; possibly TRBD1 for D (5 bases). V lost 5 bases and J lost 7, with 14 bases in between. The CDR3 is 13 residues long.

This clonotype has more than one count but fewer than ten. CDR3 in amino acids: CASSNRGHEQYF. CDR3 coding DNA: TGTGCCAGCAGCAACAGGGGACACGAGCAGTACTTC. The chain is built from TRBV27 and TRBJ2-7; TRBD1 matches at 7 bases. The V and J ends lost 6 bases and 5 bases, in that order; junction bases with no gene match: 4. The CDR3 consists of 12 residues. The V gene's germline CDR1 is MNHEY and CDR2 SMNVEV (reference sequence).

The table lists this clonotype with a few counts. This sequence joins TRBV9 and TRBJ1-1, with a tentative D call TRBD1 (6 bases). Trimming took off 4 bases at V and 10 bases at J, with 20 bases between the two ends. Germline lookup yields CDR1 SGDLS and CDR2 YYNGEE. The CDR3 is made up of 14 amino acids. The CDR3 loop reads CASSPRVRGAGAFF. CDR3 DNA: TGTGCCAGCAGCCCCCGGGTAAGGGGGGCGGGAGCTTTCTTT. The full variable domain, rest sourced from reference TRBV9 and TRBJ1-1, is DSGVTQTPKHLITATGQRVTLRCSPRSGDLSVYWYQQSLDQGLQFLIQYYNGEERAKGNILERFSAQQFPDLHSELNLSSLELGDSALYFCASSPRVRGAGAFFGQGTRLTVV.

The chain joins TRBV6-5 to TRBJ1-1, with D possibly TRBD1 on 5 matching bases. Germline values: CDR1 MNHEY, CDR2 SVGAGI. This CDR3 is 14 amino acids long. Trimming pared 6 bases from V and 4 bases from J, leaving 15 bases between. The CDR3 is CASRDSLDSTEAFF. CDR3 coding DNA: TGTGCCAGCAGAGACAGCCTCGACTCCACTGAAGCTTTCTTT.

This clonotype was recorded a few times. The V gene is TRBV5-4, the J gene TRBJ2-1, with D maybe TRBD2 (7 bases). The CDR3 has 14 amino acids. V gave up 9 bases and J gave up 5 bases, with 18 bases separating them. The V gene's germline CDR1 is SGHNT and CDR2 YYREEE (reference sequence). This CDR3 is CAIAQGGFDNEQFF. CDR3 coding DNA: TGTGCCATCGCACAGGGAGGGTTCGACAATGAGCAGTTCTTC.

V usage is TRBV5-1 and J usage is TRBJ2-3; 11 bases match TRBD2. CDR1 SGHRS and CDR2 YFSETQ come from the germline V gene. V trimming: 0 bases; J trimming: 1 base; junction bases outside the gene matches: 7. The CDR3 has 18 residues. In DNA, the CDR3 is TGCGCCAGCAGCTTGGCCGGGTTGACTAGCGGGGGCACAGATACGCAGTATTTT. This sequence encodes CASSLAGLTSGGTDTQYF.

This clonotype was picked up a small number of times. The J gene is TRBJ2-3, the V gene TRBV29-1; D call uncertain. This CDR3 comprises 13 residues. CDR1 and CDR2 from the germline V gene are SQVTM and ANQGSEA. V was cut by 4 bases and J by 2 bases, with 10 bases left in between. CDR3 bases: TGCAGCGTTGCCGGGCCCCACACAGATACGCAGTATTTT. This encodes CSVAGPHTDTQYF.

The DNA for the CDR3 is TGTGCCAGCAGCTTAGGGCCAGGGGAGGGAAACACCATATATTTT. As protein: CASSLGPGEGNTIYF. This sequence joins TRBV7-2 and TRBJ1-3; a possible D gene is TRBD1 (6 bases). Trimming took 1 base from V and 4 from J, leaving 11 bases between them. This CDR3 is built from 15 residues. Germline CDR1 SGHTA, CDR2 FQGNSA.

The chain links TRBV20-1 to TRBJ2-3; maybe TRBD2 (5 bases). The CDR3 loop spans 13 amino acids. Trimming pared 8 bases from V and 5 bases from J, leaving 17 bases between. CDR1 and CDR2 (germline): DFQATT, SNEGSKA (reference sequence). The CDR3 DNA is TGCAGTCCGGGCTCCAGCGGAATAGATACGCAGTATTTT. Amino acid sequence: CSPGSSGIDTQYF.

This chain connects TRBV9 to TRBJ2-1; D gene unclear. The CDR3 covers 15 residues. The V gene's germline CDR1 is SGDLS and CDR2 YYNGEE. Trimming took off 4 bases at V and 8 bases at J, with 19 bases between the two ends. The CDR3 nucleotides read TGTGCCAGCAGCCCCCGATGGGGTTCGTTGGATGAGCAGTTCTTC. Its protein is CASSPRWGSLDEQFF.

This clonotype occurred a few times. The chain joins TRBV5-1 to TRBJ1-5; D not resolved. This CDR3 has 14 residues. V lost 2 bases and J lost 4, with 10 bases in between. Germline CDR1 reads SGHRS; CDR2 reads YFSETQ. The CDR3 loop is CASSLGMNNQPQHF. CDR3 nucleotides: TGCGCCAGCAGCTTAGGGATGAATAATCAGCCCCAGCATTTT.

This clonotype came up a few times. The rearrangement joins TRBV20-1 to TRBJ2-1; D may be TRBD2 (6 bases). The V end lost 6 bases, the J end lost 4 bases, and 16 bases lay between the germline ends. CDR1 is DFQATT, CDR2 SNEGSKA, per germline (reference sequence). This CDR3 spans 14 amino acids. DNA for the CDR3: TGCAGTGCAACCCGCGGGACCGATTACAATGAGCAGTTCTTC. This translates into CSATRGTDYNEQFF.

The sample holds a few counts of this clonotype. The chain is built from TRBV11-2 and TRBJ2-1, with D possibly matching TRBD2 (6 bases). Germline assignment: CDR1 SGHAT and CDR2 FQNNGV. This CDR3 contains 14 residues. Trimming removed 8 bases from V and 6 bases from J, with 17 bases in between. The CDR3 DNA reads as TGTGCCAGCCGGGGGTCAGGGTCCGGCAATGAGCAGTTCTTC. Translating gives CASRGSGSGNEQFF.

The V and J genes are TRBV12-3 or TRBV12-4 and TRBJ2-1; TRBD1 might be the D (5 bases). Trimming stripped 6 bases from V and 8 bases from J, with 11 bases between. This CDR3 has 12 amino acids. The chain's CDR3 is CASSRMTDEQFF. Here the CDR3 DNA reads TGTGCCAGCAGCCGTATGACAGATGAGCAGTTCTTC.

J is TRBJ2-7 and V is TRBV6-2 or TRBV6-3, with 7 bases matching TRBD2. Trimming took 6 bases from V and 11 from J; bases not matched to a gene: 16. The germline gives CDR1 MNHEY, CDR2 SVGEGT. This CDR3 comprises 14 residues. Here the CDR3 DNA reads TGTGCCAGCAGCAGGACGGGAGGTTTGGAGATCAAGTACTTC. Encoded protein: CASSRTGGLEIKYF.

V usage is TRBV3-1 and J usage is TRBJ1-4, with 7 bases matching TRBD1. The germline V gene has CDR1 LGHDT and CDR2 YNNKEL (reference sequence). V lost 1 base, J lost 10 bases, and 3 bases stayed unmatched. The CDR3 is made up of 13 amino acids. CDR3 nucleotide sequence: TGTGCCAGCAGCCAAGCAGGGGGGGTAAAACTGTTTTTT. It encodes CASSQAGGVKLFF. Complete variable domain (other parts from reference TRBV3-1 and TRBJ1-4): DTAVSQTPKYLVTQMGNDKSIKCEQNLGHDTMYWYKQDSKKFLKIMFSYNNKELIINETVPNRFSPKSPDKAHLNLHINSLELGDSAVYFCASSQAGGVKLFFGSGTQLSVL.

V usage is TRBV6-5 and J usage is TRBJ2-5, with 9 positions matching TRBD2. Germline V gene data show CDR1 as MNHEY and CDR2 as SVGAGI. This CDR3 is 15 amino acids long. V lost 6 bases to trimming and J lost 11 bases; unmatched junction nucleotides: 16. For the CDR3, the DNA is TGTGCCAGCAGCTATCCTAGCGGGGTAACAATTGAGCAGTACTTC. Translated, it gives CASSYPSGVTIEQYF.

J is TRBJ2-1 and V is TRBV6-2 or TRBV6-3, with 8 bases that match TRBD1. Trimming cost V 1 base and J 2 bases; bases outside gene matches: 4. CDR3 length: 16 amino acids. Germline lookup yields CDR1 MNHEY and CDR2 SVGEGT. CDR3 in DNA: TGTGCCAGCAGTTACTTCGGGACAGGCACCTACAATGAGCAGTTCTTC. It yields the protein CASSYFGTGTYNEQFF.

A word on this clonotype: One end of the junction does not line up with germline, which may come from a read error. The chain joins TRBV25-1 to TRBJ2-3; D remains unclear. The V gene's germline CDR1 is MGHDK and CDR2 SYGVNS. CDR3 length: 12 residues. Here the CDR3 reads CASKGYTDAQYF. CDR3 sequence (DNA): TGTGCCAGCAAAGGATACACAGATGCGCAGTATTTT.

This chain connects TRBV20-1 to TRBJ2-1, with 9 nucleotides matching TRBD1. The CDR3 spans 15 residues. The V gene end was trimmed by 5 bases and the J gene end by 5 bases; junction bases not matched to a gene: 10. Germline V gene data show CDR1 as DFQATT and CDR2 as SNEGSKA (reference sequence). The DNA of the CDR3 is TGCAGTGCTCCTAATCCGGGACAGGGAAACAATGAGCAGTTCTTC. Its protein is CSAPNPGQGNNEQFF.

V usage is TRBV27 and J usage is TRBJ2-1; 14 bases line up with TRBD2. Germline-derived CDR1 and CDR2 are MNHEY and SMNVEV (reference sequence). The CDR3 runs 17 residues. V gave up 5 bases and J gave up 3 bases; unmatched junction bases: 6. The CDR3 reads CASSPRLAGGHYNEQFF. CDR3 DNA: TGTGCCAGCAGTCCGCGACTAGCGGGGGGGCACTACAATGAGCAGTTCTTC.

This clonotype was seen ten or more times. This chain joins TRBV29-1 and TRBJ2-4; unclear D gene. There are 14 residues in the CDR3. Germline V gene sequence: CDR1 SQVTM, CDR2 ANQGSEA. Trimming shortened V by 4 bases and J by 0 bases, and 10 bases separated the two germline ends. CDR3 DNA: TGCAGCGTTGCTGGCGTTCTAGCCAAAAACATTCAGTACTTC. Amino acid sequence: CSVAGVLAKNIQYF.

Only a few counts were recorded for this clonotype. The rearrangement uses TRBV5-1 and TRBJ2-3, with D possibly TRBD2 on 6 matching bases. Germline CDR1 reads SGHRS; CDR2 reads YFSETQ. V was clipped by 7 bases and J by 6 bases, with 21 bases between them. This CDR3 is built from 15 residues. The CDR3 is CASRRWAEGSDTQYF. The CDR3 DNA follows: TGCGCCAGCCGCCGCTGGGCGGAGGGGTCCGATACGCAGTATTTT.

The CDR3 DNA sequence: TGTGCCAGCAGCTTAGGACCAGGGCGGAACATTCAGTACTTC. This gives the protein CASSLGPGRNIQYF. The chain links TRBV11-2 to TRBJ2-7; D is perhaps TRBD1 (5 bases). The end of the DNA fits TRBJ2-4 better, so the J call may be wrong. Germline-derived CDR1 and CDR2 are SGHAT and FQNNGV. The length of the CDR3 is 14 residues.

V gene TRBV2 combines with J gene TRBJ1-4, with 7 bases aligning to TRBD1. V trimming: 9 bases; J trimming: 7 bases; junction bases outside the gene matches: 8. CDR1 and CDR2 (germline): SNHLY, FYNNEI. This CDR3 is 13 amino acids long. The CDR3: CASDRDFSEKLFF. CDR3 in DNA: TGTGCCAGTGACAGGGACTTCAGTGAAAAACTGTTTTTT. The full variable domain, rest sourced from reference TRBV2 and TRBJ1-4, is EPEVTQTPSHQVTQMGQEVILRCVPISNHLYFYWYRQILGQKVEFLVSFYNNEISEKSEIFDDQFSVERPDGSNFTLKIRSTKLEDSAMYFCASDRDFSEKLFFGSGTQLSVL.

The chain recombines TRBV12-3 or TRBV12-4 with TRBJ2-3; D is possibly TRBD2 (6 bases). V gave up 6 bases and J gave up 4 bases, with 11 bases separating them. The CDR3 is 13 residues long. The CDR3 region has the DNA TGTGCCAGCAGGCCACCGGGAGCAGATACGCAGTATTTT. It translates to CASRPPGADTQYF.

This clonotype was detected only a few times. This rearrangement joins TRBV5-1 to TRBJ2-1; 9 bases map to TRBD2. The CDR3 contains 18 residues. V shed 0 bases, J shed 4 bases, and the junction held 11 bases outside the gene matches. Germline V gives CDR1 SGHRS, CDR2 YFSETQ. As DNA, the CDR3 is TGCGCCAGCAGCTTGGCGCTAGCGGGGACCTTAATTTACAATGAGCAGTTCTTC. This sequence encodes CASSLALAGTLIYNEQFF.

The chain combines TRBV6-6 with TRBJ1-4, with D unresolved. Germline V gene sequence: CDR1 MNHNY, CDR2 SVGAGI (reference sequence). This CDR3 comprises 13 residues. V was pared by 10 bases and J by 7 bases, with 16 bases between. CDR3: CAIKRGIGEKLFF. The CDR3 nucleotides read TGTGCCATCAAGCGGGGAATTGGTGAAAAACTGTTTTTT.

This chain connects TRBV4-2 to TRBJ2-5; perhaps TRBD1 as D (6 bases). The J call is in doubt because the DNA end fits TRBJ2-7 better. The germline CDR1 and CDR2 sequences are LGHNA and YNFKEQ. There are 15 residues in the CDR3. In DNA form, the CDR3 reads TGTGCCAGCAGCCAAGTTCTCTGGGGGCGCCTCGAGCAGTACTTC. It specifies CASSQVLWGRLEQYF.